The present T cell receptor beta chain was sequenced within a study of beta chain features in type 1 diabetes. Study-wide context: Cell yields, age and gender were similar between patients and healthy donors.

CD4+ cells of the naive, central memory, regulatory and stem cell-like memory types were sorted via CD45RO/CCR7/CD25/CD127/CD95/CD27. Study-level results: PCR, the amplification step, might favor shorter templates, equally in patients and controls. Patients with Type 1 diabetes showed moderately but significantly shorter TCRB CDR3s in all four CD4+ subsets.

Every isolated RNA sample was fully reverse transcribed, so sequencing captured expressed TCRB transcripts. Only in-frame clones appear in the TCRdb table, and some are missing; sequencing was by immunoSEQ multiplex PCR. The sample records under 800,000 clones, around 15% being singletons. As concerns this clone: Antigen unknown.

Trimming stripped 5 bases from V and 1 base from J, with 14 bases between. CDR3 length: 15 residues. CDR1 SGHTA and CDR2 FQGTGA come from the germline V gene. The origin of this receptor is a man aged 18 to 30 in good health. The sequenced sample consisted of naive CD4+ T cells from blood. This rearrangement joins TRBV7-3 to TRBJ1-1; D is perhaps TRBD1 (5 bases). As DNA, the CDR3 is TGTGCCAGCAGCCGCCAAGGGACCAAGAACACTGAAGCTTTCTTT. Its translation: CASSRQGTKNTEAFF.